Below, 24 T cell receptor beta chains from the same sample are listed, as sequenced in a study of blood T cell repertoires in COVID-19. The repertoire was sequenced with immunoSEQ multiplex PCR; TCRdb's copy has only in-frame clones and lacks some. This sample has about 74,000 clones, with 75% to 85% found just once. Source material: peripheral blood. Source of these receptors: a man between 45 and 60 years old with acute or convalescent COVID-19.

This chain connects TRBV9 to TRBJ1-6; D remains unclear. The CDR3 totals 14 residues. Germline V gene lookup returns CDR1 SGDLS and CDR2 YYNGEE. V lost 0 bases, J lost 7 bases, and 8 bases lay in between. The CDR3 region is CASSVAGNNSPLHF. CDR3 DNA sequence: TGTGCCAGCAGCGTAGCGGGGAACAATTCACCCCTCCACTTT.

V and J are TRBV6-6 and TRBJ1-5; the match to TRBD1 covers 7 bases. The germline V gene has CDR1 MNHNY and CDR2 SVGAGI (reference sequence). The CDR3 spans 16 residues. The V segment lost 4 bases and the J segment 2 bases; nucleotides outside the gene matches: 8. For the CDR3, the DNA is TGTGCCAGCAGTTCCTCACAGGGGATGGGCAATCAGCCCCAGCATTTT. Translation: CASSSSQGMGNQPQHF.

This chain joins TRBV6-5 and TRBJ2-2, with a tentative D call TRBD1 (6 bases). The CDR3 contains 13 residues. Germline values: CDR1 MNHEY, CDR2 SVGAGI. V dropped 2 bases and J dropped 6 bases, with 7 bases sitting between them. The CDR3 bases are TGTGCCAGCAGTTACCAGGGGTCCGGGGAGCTGTTTTTT. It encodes CASSYQGSGELFF.

The DNA of the CDR3 is TGTGCCAGCAGCACGACGTCCCCCGGAGGCACAGATACGCAGTATTTT. Translation gives CASSTTSPGGTDTQYF. This chain links TRBV13 with TRBJ2-3; no clear D. CDR3 length: 16 residues. The V end lost 5 bases, the J end lost 1 base, and 16 bases lay between the germline ends. Germline assignment: CDR1 PRHDT and CDR2 FYEKMQ (reference sequence).

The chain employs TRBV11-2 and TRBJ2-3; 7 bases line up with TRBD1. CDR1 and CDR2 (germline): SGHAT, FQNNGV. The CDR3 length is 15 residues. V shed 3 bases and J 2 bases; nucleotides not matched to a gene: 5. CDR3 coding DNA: TGTGCCAGCAGCTTTTGGGACAGCAACACAGATACGCAGTATTTT. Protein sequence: CASSFWDSNTDTQYF. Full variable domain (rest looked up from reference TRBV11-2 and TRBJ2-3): EAGVAQSPRYKIIEKRQSVAFWCNPISGHATLYWYQQILGQGPKLLIQFQNNGVVDDSQLPKDRFSAERLKGVDSTLKIQPAKLEDSAVYLCASSFWDSNTDTQYFGPGTRLTVL.

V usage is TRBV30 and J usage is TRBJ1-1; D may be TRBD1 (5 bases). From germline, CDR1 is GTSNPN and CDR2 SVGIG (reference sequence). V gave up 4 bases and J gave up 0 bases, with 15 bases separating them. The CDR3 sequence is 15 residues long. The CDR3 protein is CAWTQRGSMNTEAFF. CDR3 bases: TGTGCCTGGACCCAACGGGGGAGTATGAACACTGAAGCTTTCTTT.

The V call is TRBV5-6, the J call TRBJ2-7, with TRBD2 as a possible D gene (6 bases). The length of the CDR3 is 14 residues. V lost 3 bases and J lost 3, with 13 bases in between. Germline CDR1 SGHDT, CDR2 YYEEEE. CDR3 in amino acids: CASSSAWRDYEQYV. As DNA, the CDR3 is TGTGCCAGCAGCTCGGCCTGGCGGGACTACGAGCAGTACGTC.

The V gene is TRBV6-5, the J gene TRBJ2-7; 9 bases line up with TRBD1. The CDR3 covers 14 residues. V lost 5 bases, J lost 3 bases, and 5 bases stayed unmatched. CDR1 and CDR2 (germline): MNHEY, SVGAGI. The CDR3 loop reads CASSRGQGFYEQYV. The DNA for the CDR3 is TGTGCCAGCAGTAGGGGACAGGGATTCTACGAGCAGTACGTC.

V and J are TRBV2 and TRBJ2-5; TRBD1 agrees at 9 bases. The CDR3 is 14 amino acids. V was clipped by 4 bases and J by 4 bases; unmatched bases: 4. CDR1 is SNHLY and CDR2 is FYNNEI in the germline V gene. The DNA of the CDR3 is TGTGCCAGCAGTGGGGGGACAGGGCGAGAGACCCAGTACTTC. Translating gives CASSGGTGRETQYF.

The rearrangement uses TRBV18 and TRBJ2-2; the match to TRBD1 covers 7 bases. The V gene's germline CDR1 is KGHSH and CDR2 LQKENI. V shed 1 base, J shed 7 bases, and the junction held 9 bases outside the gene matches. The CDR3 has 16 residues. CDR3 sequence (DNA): TGTGCCAGCTCACCACGGAACCAGGGGGTCGGCGGGGAGCTGTTTTTT. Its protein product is CASSPRNQGVGGELFF.

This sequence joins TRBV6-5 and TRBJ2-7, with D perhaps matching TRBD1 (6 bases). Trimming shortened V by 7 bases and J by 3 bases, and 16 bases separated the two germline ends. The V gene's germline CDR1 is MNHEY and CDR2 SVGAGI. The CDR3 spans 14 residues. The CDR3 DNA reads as TGTGCCAGCACACCCCCAGACAGGCGCTACGAGCAGTACGTC. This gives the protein CASTPPDRRYEQYV.

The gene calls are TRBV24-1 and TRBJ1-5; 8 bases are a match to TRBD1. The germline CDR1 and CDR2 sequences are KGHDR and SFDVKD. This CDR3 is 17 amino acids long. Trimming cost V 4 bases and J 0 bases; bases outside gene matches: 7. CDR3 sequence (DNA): TGTGCCACCAGTGAGTCTGACAGGGGCCCTAGCAATCAGCCCCAGCATTTT. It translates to CATSESDRGPSNQPQHF.

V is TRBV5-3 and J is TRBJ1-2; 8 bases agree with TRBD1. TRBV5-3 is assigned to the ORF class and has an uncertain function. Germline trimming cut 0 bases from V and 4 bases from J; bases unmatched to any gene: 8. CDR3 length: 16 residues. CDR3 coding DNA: TGTGCCAGAAGCTTGGAGTCCGGACAGGGCGGCTATGGCTACACCTTC. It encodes CARSLESGQGGYGYTF.

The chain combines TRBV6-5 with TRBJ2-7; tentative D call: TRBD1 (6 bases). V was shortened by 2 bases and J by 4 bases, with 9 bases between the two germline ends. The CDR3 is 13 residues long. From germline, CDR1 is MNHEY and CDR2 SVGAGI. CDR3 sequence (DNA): TGTGCCAGCAGTTACGAGGACAGTTACGAGCAGTACTTC. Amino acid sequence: CASSYEDSYEQYF.

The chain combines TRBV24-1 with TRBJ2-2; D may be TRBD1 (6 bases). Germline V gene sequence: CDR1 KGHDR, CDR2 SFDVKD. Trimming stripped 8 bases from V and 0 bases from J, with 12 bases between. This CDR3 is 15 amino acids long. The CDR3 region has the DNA TGTGCCACCACCCCCGGGACACCGAACACCGGGGAGCTGTTTTTT. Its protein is CATTPGTPNTGELFF.

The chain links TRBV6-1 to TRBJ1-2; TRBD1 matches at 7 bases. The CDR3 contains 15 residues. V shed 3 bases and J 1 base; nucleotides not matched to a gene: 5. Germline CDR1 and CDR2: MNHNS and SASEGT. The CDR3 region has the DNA TGTGCCAGCAGTGACCCACAGGGGAATAACTATGGCTACACCTTC. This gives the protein CASSDPQGNNYGYTF.

Here the CDR3 DNA reads TGTGCCAGCTCACCCGGACATATTAATCAGCCCCAGCATTTT. This gives the protein CASSPGHINQPQHF. V usage is TRBV18 and J usage is TRBJ1-5, with a weak D call TRBD1 (5 bases). Trimming pared 3 bases from V and 4 bases from J, leaving 10 bases between. Looked up from germline, CDR1 is KGHSH and CDR2 is LQKENI. CDR3 size: 14 residues.

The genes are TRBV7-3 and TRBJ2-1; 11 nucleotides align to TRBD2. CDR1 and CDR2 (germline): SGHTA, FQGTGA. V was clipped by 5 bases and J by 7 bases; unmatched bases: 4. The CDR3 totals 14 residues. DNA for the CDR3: TGTGCCAGCAGCAGTCTAGCGGGGGGTAATGAGCAGTTCTTC. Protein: CASSSLAGGNEQFF.

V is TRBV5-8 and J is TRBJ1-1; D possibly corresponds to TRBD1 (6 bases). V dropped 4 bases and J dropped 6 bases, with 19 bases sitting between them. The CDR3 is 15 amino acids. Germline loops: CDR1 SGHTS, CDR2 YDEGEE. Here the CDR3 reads CASSLDLNRAPEAFF. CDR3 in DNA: TGTGCCAGCAGCCTGGACCTGAACAGGGCGCCTGAAGCTTTCTTT. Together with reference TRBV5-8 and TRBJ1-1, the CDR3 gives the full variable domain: EAGVTQSPTHLIKTRGQQATLRCSPISGHTSVYWYQQALGLGLQFLLWYDEGEERNRGNFPPRFSGRQFPNYSSELNVNALELEDSALYLCASSLDLNRAPEAFFGQGTRLTVV.

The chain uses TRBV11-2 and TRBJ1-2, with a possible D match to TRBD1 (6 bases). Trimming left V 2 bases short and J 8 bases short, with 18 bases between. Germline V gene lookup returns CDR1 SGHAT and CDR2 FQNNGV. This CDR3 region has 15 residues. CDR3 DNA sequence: TGTGCCAGCAGCTTAATTGGGGGGGCAGGGAACGGCTACACCTTC. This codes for CASSLIGGAGNGYTF.

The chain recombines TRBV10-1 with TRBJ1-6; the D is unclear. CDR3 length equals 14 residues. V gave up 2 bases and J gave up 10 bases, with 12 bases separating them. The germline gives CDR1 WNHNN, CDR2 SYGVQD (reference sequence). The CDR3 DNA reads TGCGCCAGCAGTGAGCGGGCTGAGGGCTCACCCCTCCACTTT. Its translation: CASSERAEGSPLHF.

CDR3 nucleotides: TGTGCCACTCGGCGAGACAGGGCAGGCTATGGCTACACCTTC. Protein product: CATRRDRAGYGYTF. The V gene is TRBV19, the J gene TRBJ1-2, with TRBD1 matching over 7 bases. The germline CDR1 and CDR2 sequences are LNHDA and SQIVND (reference sequence). Trimming took 10 bases from V and 4 from J; bases not matched to a gene: 12. The CDR3 totals 14 residues. The entire variable domain, with the rest obtained from reference TRBV19 and TRBJ1-2, is as follows: DGGITQSPKYLFRKEGQNVTLSCEQNLNHDAMYWYRQDPGQGLRLIYYSQIVNDFQKGDIAEGYSVSREKKESFPLTVTSAQKNPTAFYLCATRRDRAGYGYTFGSGTRLTVV.

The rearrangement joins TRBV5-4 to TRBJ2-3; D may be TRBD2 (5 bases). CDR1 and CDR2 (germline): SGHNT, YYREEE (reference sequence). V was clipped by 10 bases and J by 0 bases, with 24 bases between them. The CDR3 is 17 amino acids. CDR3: CAARSGIHPSSTDTQYF. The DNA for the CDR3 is TGTGCCGCGCGCTCCGGGATTCACCCGTCTAGCACAGATACGCAGTATTTT.

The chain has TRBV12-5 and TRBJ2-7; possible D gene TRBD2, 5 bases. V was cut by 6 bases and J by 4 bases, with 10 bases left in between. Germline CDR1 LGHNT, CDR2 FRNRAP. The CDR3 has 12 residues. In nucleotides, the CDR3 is TGTGCTAGTGGATGGAGAGGGTACGAGCAGTACGTC. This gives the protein CASGWRGYEQYV.